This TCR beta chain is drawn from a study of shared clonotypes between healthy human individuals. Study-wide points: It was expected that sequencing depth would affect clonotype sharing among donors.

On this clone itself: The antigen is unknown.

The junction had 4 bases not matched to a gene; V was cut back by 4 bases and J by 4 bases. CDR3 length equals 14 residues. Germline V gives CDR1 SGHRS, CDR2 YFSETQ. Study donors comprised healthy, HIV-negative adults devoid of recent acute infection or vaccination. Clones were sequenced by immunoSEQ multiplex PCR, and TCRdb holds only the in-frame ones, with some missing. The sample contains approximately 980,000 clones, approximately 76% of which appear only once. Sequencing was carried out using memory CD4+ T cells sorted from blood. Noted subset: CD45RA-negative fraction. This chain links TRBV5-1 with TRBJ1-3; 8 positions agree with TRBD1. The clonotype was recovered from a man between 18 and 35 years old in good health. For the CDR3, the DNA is TGCGCCAGCAGCCGGACAGGGAACGGAAACACCATATATTTT. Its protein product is CASSRTGNGNTIYF.